Following are 10 T cell receptor beta chains from one sample sequenced in a study of cytotoxic CD8 clonotypes in ibrutinib-treated CLL. Assay used: immunoSEQ multiplex PCR; TCRdb lists only in-frame clones, some missing. The sample has fewer than 400,000 clones, roughly 70% seen once; the top ten hold 6% to 6.5%. Source: PBMCs, taken after 36 months of ibrutinib treatment. Source of these receptors: a human donor with chronic lymphocytic leukemia.

This clone was found a few times. The rearrangement links TRBV7-2 to TRBJ2-1; D is perhaps TRBD1 (5 bases). V shed 3 bases and J shed 2 bases, with 11 bases lying between them. The CDR3 totals 15 residues. Germline loops: CDR1 SGHTA, CDR2 FQGNSA. CDR3 nucleotides: TGTGCCAGCAGCTTCCGGACATTAACCTACAATGAGCAGTTCTTC. This encodes CASSFRTLTYNEQFF.

The J gene is TRBJ2-5, the V gene TRBV7-9; 7 bases are a match to TRBD1. Germline lookup yields CDR1 SEHNR and CDR2 FQNEAQ (reference sequence). CDR3 length: 15 amino acids. V was pared by 4 bases and J by 0 bases, with 5 bases of the junction left unmatched. The CDR3 sequence: CASSSFGTDQETQYF. The CDR3 DNA sequence: TGTGCCAGCAGCTCCTTCGGGACAGACCAAGAGACCCAGTACTTC.

In its sample, this clone was seen a few times. The J gene is TRBJ2-3, the V gene TRBV27; TRBD1 or TRBD2 may be the D gene (6 bases each). Looked up from germline, CDR1 is MNHEY and CDR2 is SMNVEV (reference sequence). V lost 6 bases and J lost 6, with 19 bases in between. This CDR3 comprises 15 residues. CDR3 in amino acids: CASSKGGPSSDTQYF. As DNA, the CDR3 is TGTGCCAGCAGCAAGGGGGGTCCCTCTTCCGATACGCAGTATTTT.

V is TRBV5-4 and J is TRBJ2-2; 7 bases agree with TRBD2. The V gene's germline CDR1 is SGHNT and CDR2 YYREEE (reference sequence). The CDR3 length is 15 residues. V dropped 0 bases and J dropped 6; count of bases not matched to a gene: 5. In DNA form, the CDR3 reads TGTGCCAGCAGCTTGGGGCGGGGGACGCCCGGGGAGCTGTTTTTT. Translation: CASSLGRGTPGELFF. Full variable domain (remainder filled in from reference TRBV5-4 and TRBJ2-2): ETGVTQSPTHLIKTRGQQVTLRCSSQSGHNTVSWYQQALGQGPQFIFQYYREEENGRGNFPPRFSGLQFPNYSSELNVNALELDDSALYLCASSLGRGTPGELFFGEGSRLTVL.

This chain connects TRBV7-9 to TRBJ1-5; D uncertain. Trimming cost V 3 bases and J 3 bases, with 9 bases left between them. The length of the CDR3 is 14 residues. Germline assignment: CDR1 SEHNR and CDR2 FQNEAQ (reference sequence). CDR3 residues: CASSLSQNNQPQHF. DNA for the CDR3: TGTGCCAGCAGCTTGTCCCAGAACAATCAGCCCCAGCATTTT.

The chain joins TRBV11-2 to TRBJ1-6; 8 bases map to TRBD1. The CDR3 is 17 amino acids. From germline, CDR1 is SGHAT and CDR2 FQNNGV. The ends lost 4 bases at V and 0 bases at J; junction bases unmatched: 5. CDR3 residues: CASSSSGTGSYNSPLHF. DNA of the CDR3: TGTGCCAGCAGCTCCAGCGGGACAGGCTCCTATAATTCACCCCTCCACTTT.

This chain links TRBV19 with TRBJ2-1, with 8 nucleotides matching TRBD2. The CDR3 length is 13 residues. Trimming removed 8 bases from V and 5 bases from J; junction bases left unmatched: 5. Germline CDR1 and CDR2: LNHDA and SQIVND (reference sequence). This CDR3 is CASVPAGDNEQFF. As DNA, the CDR3 is TGTGCCAGTGTTCCAGCGGGGGACAATGAGCAGTTCTTC. Full variable domain (missing parts from reference TRBV19 and TRBJ2-1): DGGITQSPKYLFRKEGQNVTLSCEQNLNHDAMYWYRQDPGQGLRLIYYSQIVNDFQKGDIAEGYSVSREKKESFPLTVTSAQKNPTAFYLCASVPAGDNEQFFGPGTRLTVL.

The chain couples TRBV7-3 to TRBJ2-1; tentative D call: TRBD1 (5 bases). CDR1 is SGHTA, CDR2 FQGTGA, per germline. Trimming stripped 5 bases from V and 8 bases from J, with 22 bases between. This CDR3 has 16 residues. CDR3 nucleotide sequence: TGTGCCAGCAGCAAAGCCCCAGGGTCAAGGGGCGATGAGCAGTTCTTC. Translating gives CASSKAPGSRGDEQFF.

The rearrangement links TRBV2 to TRBJ1-3, with a tentative D call TRBD1 (6 bases). Trimming removed 7 bases at V and 4 bases at J, with 20 bases between. The length of the CDR3 is 16 residues. Germline values: CDR1 SNHLY, CDR2 FYNNEI. CDR3 sequence reads: CASIRGRGLFGNTIYF. Here the CDR3 DNA reads TGTGCCAGCATTCGGGGCAGGGGACTTTTCGGAAACACCATATATTTT.

The chain has TRBV7-2 and TRBJ2-7; 8 bases match TRBD2. The length of the CDR3 is 15 residues. The ends lost 0 bases at V and 2 bases at J; junction bases unmatched: 3. The V gene's germline CDR1 is SGHTA and CDR2 FQGNSA. CDR3 bases: TGTGCCAGCAGCTTAGCGCCGGGAGGGCCCTACGAGCAGTACTTC. Amino acid sequence: CASSLAPGGPYEQYF.